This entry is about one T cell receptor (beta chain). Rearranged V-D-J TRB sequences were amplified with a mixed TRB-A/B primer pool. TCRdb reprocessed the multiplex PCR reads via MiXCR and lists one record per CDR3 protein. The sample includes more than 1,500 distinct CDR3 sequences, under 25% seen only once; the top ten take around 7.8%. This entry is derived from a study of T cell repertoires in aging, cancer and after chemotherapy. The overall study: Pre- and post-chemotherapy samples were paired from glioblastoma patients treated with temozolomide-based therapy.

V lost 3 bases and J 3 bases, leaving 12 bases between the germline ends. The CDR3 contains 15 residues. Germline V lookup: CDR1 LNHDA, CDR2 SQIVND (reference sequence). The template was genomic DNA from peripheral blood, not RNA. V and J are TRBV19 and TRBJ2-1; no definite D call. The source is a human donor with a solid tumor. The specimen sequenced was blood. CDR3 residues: CASSISANGYNEQFF. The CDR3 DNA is TGTGCCAGTAGTATTTCCGCTAACGGCTACAATGAGCAGTTCTTC. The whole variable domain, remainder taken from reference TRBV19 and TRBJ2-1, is DGGITQSPKYLFRKEGQNVTLSCEQNLNHDAMYWYRQDPGQGLRLIYYSQIVNDFQKGDIAEGYSVSREKKESFPLTVTSAQKNPTAFYLCASSISANGYNEQFFGPGTRLTVL.